This TCR beta chain is drawn from a study of CD8 T cells in Susac syndrome (dated by TCRdb to about 2019). At the level of the whole study: Whether CD8+ T cell activation and differentiation in Susac syndrome was antigen driven was tested using repertoire sequencing.

Overall study results and their limits: The study acknowledged that relatively few individuals were included in the TCR sequencing and HLA analysis.

RNA was extracted using the RNeasy kit, and roughly 0.45 to 1 microgram was reverse transcribed with random hexamers. The immunoSEQ multiplex PCR assay, covering 54 Vbeta and 13 Jbeta segments, was used to amplify TCR beta CDR3 regions. To correct PCR amplification bias, a synthetic template baseline was used for both primer optimization and computational correction. In the paper's pipeline: Reads were assigned to V, D and J genes according to IMGT and analyzed in immunoSEQ Analyzer, with only productive sequences retained. Clonality was computed as one minus Shannon entropy normalized by log2 of the number of productive unique sequences. For each patient and control, public and private clones were evaluated among the 100 most prevalent clones. A clone was defined as Susac-specific if it was absent from the healthy and MS cohorts, from over a thousand published viral clones and from other ImmuneACCESS disease sequences. TCRdb trimmed public reads at Q25 via fastp, called clones via MiXCR and kept in-frame beta chains. When rows share a CDR3 protein, they turn into one entry using the most common DNA and genes. The V and J calls here are based on TCRdb, not the publication. Recorded for this sample are roughly 130,000 distinct CDR3 sequences; 85% to 95% of them occurred a single time. In total, the top ten clones hold 0.11% of the sample.

Peripheral blood CD8+ and CD4+ T cells from healthy donors, Susac syndrome patients and multiple sclerosis patients were profiled using high-throughput TCR beta sequencing. Multiple sclerosis controls were treatment-naive patients with stable or active relapsing-remitting disease fulfilling revised McDonald criteria. Bulk CD8+ and CD4+ T cells were purified by magnetic negative isolation, while CD8+ TEMRA cells were enriched using FACS. Blood was collected in EDTA tubes and processed within 24 hours, with PBMCs isolated through density gradient centrifugation. PBMCs intended for TCR sequencing were cryopreserved in liquid nitrogen and were subsequently thawed in a 37 degrees C water bath. A purity of at least 90% was achieved for sorted or isolated CD4+, CD8+ and CD8+ TEMRA cells. This clonotype has more than one count but fewer than ten. This clone's antigen is unknown. Base qualities are missing; no much larger clone stands one base away.

The CDR3 runs 11 residues from the cysteine to the phenylalanine. CDR3 DNA only is kept here, 33 bases in frame from base 1. A distance of 5 bases separates the germline ends of V and J, which lose 4 bases and 6 bases respectively. The sequenced material came from CD4+ T cells from PBMCs. The sequence is built from TRBV12-3 or TRBV12-4 and TRBJ2-3; confidence is insufficient to name the D gene. The sequence derives from a human donor with multiple sclerosis. The sequenced DNA is TGTGCCAGCAGTTCCCGGGATACGCAGTATTTT. Translated, it gives CASSSRDTQYF.